Presented here are 26 T cell receptor beta chains from one specimen sequenced in a study of T cell repertoires and HLA-DP antigens. Method: immunoSEQ multiplex PCR; TCRdb's copy keeps in-frame clones and lacks some. The profile shows around 100,000 clones, over 90% of them singletons. These receptors' antigens are unknown. The sample consisted of CD4+ T cells from PBMCs. The receptors were gathered from a woman in her late teens or twenties in good health and CMV-seronegative.

A single count supports this clone. DNA for the CDR3: TGTGCCAGCAGCCTCGACGGGGCCGGGGAGCTGTTTTTT. Amino acid sequence: CASSLDGAGELFF. The chain has TRBV9 and TRBJ2-2; tentative D call: TRBD2 (5 bases). Germline CDR1 reads SGDLS; CDR2 reads YYNGEE. V was pared by 4 bases and J by 6 bases, with 10 bases between. The CDR3 is 13 amino acids. Based on the CDR3 plus reference TRBV9 and TRBJ2-2, the full variable domain is DSGVTQTPKHLITATGQRVTLRCSPRSGDLSVYWYQQSLDQGLQFLIQYYNGEERAKGNILERFSAQQFPDLHSELNLSSLELGDSALYFCASSLDGAGELFFGEGSRLTVL.

CDR3: CASRGSGANVLTF. In DNA, the CDR3 is TGTGCCAGCAGGGGCTCTGGGGCCAACGTCCTGACTTTC. The chain recombines TRBV9 with TRBJ2-6; D gene uncertain. With 5 bases removed from V and 0 bases from J, the gap between germline ends came to 3 bases. In germline, CDR1 is SGDLS, CDR2 YYNGEE. The CDR3 sequence is 13 residues long.

This clone was recorded only once. This chain joins TRBV7-9 and TRBJ2-3, with 10 bases aligning to TRBD2. The CDR3 spans 16 residues. The germline CDR1 and CDR2 sequences are SEHNR and FQNEAQ (reference sequence). V was clipped by 1 base and J by 4 bases; unmatched bases: 5. The CDR3 sequence: CASSLGLAGVSDTQYF. The CDR3 DNA reads as TGTGCCAGCAGCTTAGGGCTAGCGGGGGTTTCAGATACGCAGTATTTT.

The chain uses TRBV30 and TRBJ2-2, with D possibly being TRBD2 (6 bases). Germline V gene sequence: CDR1 GTSNPN, CDR2 SVGIG (reference sequence). The CDR3 is made up of 14 amino acids. The germline V and J ends were trimmed by 3 bases and 4 bases, with 12 bases remaining between them. CDR3 loop: CAWRNQGGTGELFF. CDR3 DNA sequence: TGTGCCTGGAGAAACCAGGGAGGCACCGGGGAGCTGTTTTTT.

The rearrangement uses TRBV18 and TRBJ1-1; tentative D call: TRBD1 (5 bases). V was cut by 4 bases and J by 3 bases, with 18 bases left in between. This CDR3 has 16 amino acids. Germline lookup yields CDR1 KGHSH and CDR2 LQKENI. Here the CDR3 DNA reads TGTGCCAGCTCACAAAACCTCGGGGACGTCTACACTGAAGCTTTCTTT. It translates to CASSQNLGDVYTEAFF.

The rearrangement links TRBV6-6 to TRBJ2-5; no clear D. The V and J ends lost 4 bases and 4 bases respectively, with 7 bases between them. Germline loops: CDR1 MNHNY, CDR2 SVGAGI (reference sequence). The CDR3 runs to 12 residues. CDR3 sequence (DNA): TGTGCCAGCAGTTGGGGATCAGAGACCCAGTACTTC. Translating it yields CASSWGSETQYF.

CDR3 nucleotides: TGTGCCAGCAGCTGGCGGACTGCCCAGGTCACTGAGCAGTTCTTC. Protein: CASSWRTAQVTEQFF. The chain has TRBV7-3 and TRBJ2-1, with a possible D match to TRBD2 (5 bases). The V and J ends lost 4 bases and 9 bases respectively, with 19 bases between them. The CDR3 is made up of 15 amino acids. Germline assignment: CDR1 SGHTA and CDR2 FQGTGA. Filled out from reference TRBV7-3 and TRBJ2-1, the complete variable domain reads GAGVSQTPSNKVTEKGKYVELRCDPISGHTALYWYRQSLGQGPEFLIYFQGTGAADDSGLPNDRFFAVRPEGSVSTLKIQRTERGDSAVYLCASSWRTAQVTEQFFGPGTRLTVL.

This rearrangement joins TRBV7-9 to TRBJ2-7; 10 nucleotides line up with TRBD2. The V gene's germline CDR1 is SEHNR and CDR2 FQNEAQ (reference sequence). J gave up 2 bases and V 0 bases, and 7 bases lay outside the gene matches. The CDR3 spans 17 residues. CDR3 region: CASSLAGSGRPAYEQYF. CDR3 nucleotides: TGTGCCAGCAGCTTAGCGGGTAGCGGGAGGCCCGCCTACGAGCAGTACTTC. The full variable domain, with the rest looked up from reference TRBV7-9 and TRBJ2-7, is DTGVSQNPRHKITKRGQNVTFRCDPISEHNRLYWYRQTLGQGPEFLTYFQNEAQLEKSRLLSDRFSAERPKGSFSTLEIQRTEQGDSAMYLCASSLAGSGRPAYEQYFGPGTRLTVT.

This clone was counted a single time. The CDR3 DNA reads TGTGCCAGCAGTGAACAAAAGGGGGCTAACTATGGCTACACCTTC. The encoded protein is CASSEQKGANYGYTF. This chain joins TRBV6-1 and TRBJ1-2; D is perhaps TRBD1 (6 bases). The CDR3 sequence is 15 residues long. Germline-derived CDR1 and CDR2 are MNHNS and SASEGT. V was clipped by 2 bases and J by 0 bases, with 10 bases between them.

This clone was seen a handful of times. The chain is built from TRBV28 and TRBJ2-3; TRBD2 aligns across 8 bases. V gave up 2 bases and J gave up 4 bases; unmatched junction bases: 2. Germline CDR1 is MDHEN and CDR2 is SYDVKM. The CDR3 is 14 residues long. CDR3 DNA sequence: TGTGCCAGCAGTTTAGGGGGACTAGCAGATACGCAGTATTTT. This encodes CASSLGGLADTQYF.

This sequence joins TRBV7-2 and TRBJ1-1; D unclear. The germline V gene encodes CDR1 SGHTA and CDR2 FQGNSA. V was pared by 2 bases and J by 2 bases, with 6 bases between. This CDR3 has 13 residues. The CDR3, as DNA: TGTGCCAGCAGCTTATACATCAACACTGAAGCTTTCTTT. Its translation: CASSLYINTEAFF.

The count of this clone is one. The genes are TRBV18 and TRBJ2-5; D remains unclear. CDR3 size: 13 residues. V was trimmed by 3 bases and J by 2 bases, leaving 7 bases between them. The germline gives CDR1 KGHSH, CDR2 LQKENI. CDR3 DNA sequence: TGTGCCAGCTCACCGACGATACAAGAGACCCAGTACTTC. Translating it yields CASSPTIQETQYF.

The chain combines TRBV29-1 with TRBJ1-1; 7 positions match TRBD1. Germline V CDR1 and CDR2: SQVTM, ANQGSEA. CDR3 length: 13 amino acids. Losses at the gene ends were 7 bases for V and 4 bases for J; bases not matched to a gene: 9. This CDR3 reads CSGWRTGLTEAFF. Written as DNA, the CDR3 is TGCAGCGGTTGGAGGACAGGCCTCACTGAAGCTTTCTTT.

This sequence joins TRBV5-1 and TRBJ1-4; D remains unclear. V lost 0 bases and J 7 bases, leaving 13 bases between the germline ends. CDR3 length: 15 residues. Germline V gene sequence: CDR1 SGHRS, CDR2 YFSETQ. CDR3 DNA: TGCGCCAGCAGCTTGGAAGGGTGGGTGGGTGAAAAACTGTTTTTT. Translated: CASSLEGWVGEKLFF.

The V and J genes are TRBV11-2 and TRBJ2-7; perhaps D is TRBD1 or TRBD2 (5 bases each). The CDR3 is 16 amino acids. Trimming removed 0 bases from V and 4 bases from J, with 16 bases in between. Germline V lookup: CDR1 SGHAT, CDR2 FQNNGV. In DNA, the CDR3 is TGTGCCAGCAGCTTAGATGGGGGTGGTGGCAATTACGAGCAGTACGTC. Its translation: CASSLDGGGGNYEQYV.

The chain couples TRBV15 to TRBJ2-7; 10 nucleotides match TRBD1. Per germline, CDR1 LNHNV and CDR2 YYDKDF (reference sequence). The CDR3 sequence is 15 residues long. With 2 bases clipped from V and 4 bases from J, the junction kept 5 bases outside the gene matches. The CDR3 here is CATSRPGQGTYEQYF. The CDR3 coding sequence is TGTGCCACCAGCAGACCGGGACAGGGGACTTACGAGCAGTACTTC.

This rearrangement joins TRBV5-1 to TRBJ2-7; D ambiguous. This CDR3 has 13 amino acids. Trimming took off 0 bases at V and 6 bases at J, with 10 bases between the two ends. The germline V gene encodes CDR1 SGHRS and CDR2 YFSETQ. The CDR3 loop reads CASSLGYLTEQYF. DNA for the CDR3: TGCGCCAGCAGCTTGGGGTACCTCACCGAGCAGTACTTC.

The V gene is TRBV11-1, the J gene TRBJ2-1, with D unresolved. The CDR3 spans 15 residues. Trimming pared 1 base from V and 6 bases from J, leaving 13 bases between. Germline V gene lookup returns CDR1 SGHAT and CDR2 FQDESV (reference sequence). For the CDR3, the DNA is TGTGCCAGCAGCTTAGGTCAGGTTGGGTCCAATGAGCAGTTCTTC. This encodes CASSLGQVGSNEQFF. The complete variable domain, with remaining parts taken from reference TRBV11-1 and TRBJ2-1, reads EAEVAQSPRYKITEKSQAVAFWCDPISGHATLYWYRQILGQGPELLVQFQDESVVDDSQLPKDRFSAERLKGVDSTLKIQPAELGDSAMYLCASSLGQVGSNEQFFGPGTRLTVL.

The rearrangement uses TRBV27 and TRBJ1-5, with D perhaps TRBD1 (5 bases). The length of the CDR3 is 15 residues. Germline loops: CDR1 MNHEY, CDR2 SMNVEV (reference sequence). V shed 3 bases and J shed 2 bases, with 11 bases lying between them. The CDR3 sequence is CASSFGGVGNQPQHF. CDR3 DNA: TGTGCCAGCAGTTTCGGAGGGGTGGGCAATCAGCCCCAGCATTTT.

The genes are TRBV6-6 and TRBJ1-2; perhaps TRBD1 as D (5 bases). The length of the CDR3 is 15 residues. Per germline, CDR1 MNHNY and CDR2 SVGAGI (reference sequence). The germline V and J ends were trimmed by 2 bases and 4 bases, with 14 bases remaining between them. CDR3 protein: CASSYNDRFSYGYTF. For the CDR3, the DNA is TGTGCCAGCAGTTACAATGACAGATTCTCCTATGGCTACACCTTC.

This clone was counted only a few times. The chain carries TRBV6-5 and TRBJ1-2; tentatively, D is TRBD1 (5 bases). Trimming removed 8 bases at V and 4 bases at J, with 11 bases between. CDR1 and CDR2 (germline): MNHEY, SVGAGI. This CDR3 region has 12 residues. The CDR3 nucleotides read TGTGCCAGCTGGTACAGGACCTATGGCTACACCTTC. Encoded protein: CASWYRTYGYTF.

The chain recombines TRBV6-5 with TRBJ1-1, with D possibly being TRBD1 (5 bases). Trimming removed 2 bases from V and 0 bases from J, with 10 bases in between. CDR3 length: 15 amino acids. Per the germline V gene, CDR1 is MNHEY and CDR2 is SVGAGI. The CDR3, as DNA: TGTGCCAGCAGTTACCCGGGACGGCTGAACACTGAAGCTTTCTTT. Amino acid sequence: CASSYPGRLNTEAFF.

This sequence joins TRBV30 and TRBJ1-1; D uncertain. V was clipped by 0 bases and J by 5 bases, with 10 bases between them. The germline gives CDR1 GTSNPN, CDR2 SVGIG (reference sequence). The CDR3 contains 13 residues. The CDR3 region is CAWSVRRRTEAFF. In DNA form, the CDR3 reads TGTGCCTGGAGTGTACGGAGGAGGACTGAAGCTTTCTTT.

This sequence joins TRBV7-9 and TRBJ2-1; the match to TRBD2 covers 7 bases. The germline CDR1 and CDR2 sequences are SEHNR and FQNEAQ (reference sequence). The CDR3 sequence is 14 residues long. With 5 bases clipped from V and 8 bases from J, the junction kept 9 bases outside the gene matches. The CDR3 here is CASSPIFSGYEQFF. In DNA, the CDR3 is TGTGCCAGCAGCCCGATTTTTAGCGGGTATGAGCAGTTCTTC.

The CDR3 here is CASSPGGLLYGYTF. CDR3 nucleotide sequence: TGTGCCAGCAGCCCAGGGGGCCTTCTCTATGGCTACACCTTC. V usage is TRBV4-2 and J usage is TRBJ1-2, with TRBD1 matching 8 bases. This CDR3 contains 14 residues. The V segment lost 4 bases and the J segment 4 bases; nucleotides outside the gene matches: 5. CDR1 is LGHNA, CDR2 YNFKEQ, per germline.

The chain uses TRBV27 and TRBJ2-2, with D hard to call. CDR3 length equals 13 residues. Trimming cost V 4 bases and J 2 bases, with 5 bases left between them. The germline CDR1 and CDR2 sequences are MNHEY and SMNVEV (reference sequence). As DNA, the CDR3 is TGTGCCAGCAGTTCTAGTAACACCGGGGAGCTGTTTTTT. Translation gives CASSSSNTGELFF.